This is a list of T cell receptor beta chains from one sample in a study of CD4 and CD8 cells across lung adenocarcinoma regions. In TCRdb, the PCR reads were re-called with MiXCR into one record per CDR3 protein. The repertoire consists of around 25,000 distinct CDR3 sequences, with over 45% occurring once and the leading ten covering around 50%. Sequenced: CD8+ T cells from the center of a lung tumor. Receptors were obtained from a male donor with lung adenocarcinoma. The CD4 and CD8 labels of this study may be unreliable. Each CDR3 is given with its conserved first and last residue. D genes are given only for firm matches. Size is stated for part of the rows, as once, few or many counts, or as a class when the clone is expanded.

TRBV6-8	.	TRBJ2-5	.	CASSHQGLRGTQYF	TGTGCCAGCAGTCATCAGGGGTTGAGGGGGACCCAGTACTTC
TRBV6-1	.	TRBJ2-3	.	CASSEGTPNTGEQYF	TGTGCCAGCAGTGAGGGAACCCCGAACACCGGGGAGCAGTATTTT
TRBV12-3/TRBV12-4	.	TRBJ2-1	many	CASSPRDRGLTSGGYNEQFF	TGTGCCAGCAGTCCCCGGGACAGGGGATTGACTAGCGGAGGCTACAATGAGCAGTTCTTC
TRBV4-1	.	TRBJ2-3	many	CASSQVGTGGDTQYF	TGCGCCAGCAGCCAAGTCGGGACTGGTGGAGATACGCAGTATTTT
TRBV6-1	TRBD1	TRBJ2-4	.	CASSPRDRGVGFDKNTQYF	TGTGCCAGCAGTCCCCGGGACAGGGGGGTGGGATTTGACAAAAACACCCAGTACTTC
TRBV5-1	.	TRBJ2-7	many	CASSLLGVNPYEQYF	TGCGCCAGCAGCTTGTTGGGGGTGAATCCCTACGAGCAGTACTTC
TRBV11-3	.	TRBJ2-5	.	CASSLGDSAETQYF	TGTGCCAGCAGCTTAGGGGACTCTGCGGAGACCCAGTACTTC
TRBV24-1	.	TRBJ2-1	few	CATSESRLGPPEQFF	TGTGCCACCAGTGAATCTAGACTAGGGCCCCCTGAGCAGTTCTTC
TRBV6-1	.	TRBJ1-3	.	CASSEASGGRNTIYF	TGTGCCAGCAGTGAAGCCAGCGGGGGGCGAAACACCATATATTTT
TRBV27	TRBD2	TRBJ2-4	.	CAGRGEGARNTQYF	TGTGCCGGCCGGGGGGAGGGCGCCCGAAATACGCAGTATTTC
TRBV10-2	TRBD1	TRBJ1-1	many	CASLLGQGSSEAFF	TGCGCCAGCCTTCTTGGACAGGGGAGCTCTGAAGCTTTCTTT
TRBV7-8	.	TRBJ2-3	many	CASSLRDTQYF	TGTGCCAGCAGCTTACGGGATACGCAGTATTTT
TRBV6-1	.	TRBJ2-5	.	CASRPAWRDQKTQYF	TGTGCCAGCAGGCCCGCTTGGCGCGACCAAAAGACCCAGTACTTC
TRBV6-1	.	TRBJ2-3	.	CASGGFGGGEVDTQYF	TGTGCCAGCGGGGGTTTCGGGGGCGGTGAGGTAGATACCCAGTATTTT
TRBV6-1	.	TRBJ2-3	.	CASNTVSTDTQYF	TGTGCCAGCAACACTGTCAGCACAGATACGCAGTATTTT
TRBV6-1	TRBD2	TRBJ2-7	many	CASSEEAGGRNEQYF	TGTGCCAGCAGTGAAGAGGCGGGAGGACGGAACGAGCAGTACTTC
TRBV10-1	.	TRBJ2-5	.	CASSEGPGGIGTETQYF	TGCGCCAGTAGTGAGGGACCTGGGGGGATTGGGACAGAGACCCAGTACTTC
TRBV6-5	TRBD1	TRBJ2-1	medium-sized	CASSPGRGRRDEQFF	TGTGCCAGCAGCCCGGGCAGGGGGAGAAGGGATGAGCAGTTCTTC
TRBV6-1	TRBD1	TRBJ2-5	medium-sized	CASRPRGRGETQYF	TGTGCCAGCAGACCCAGGGGCAGGGGGGAGACCCAGTACTTC
TRBV6-1	TRBD2	TRBJ2-3	.	CASSPRLGTSGRTDNTQYF	TGTGCCAGCAGTCCTCGCCTAGGAACTAGCGGGAGGACCGATAATACGCAGTATTTT
TRBV6-5	TRBD2	TRBJ2-3	.	CASSYFASGELDTQYF	TGTGCCAGCAGTTATTTCGCGAGCGGGGAGCTAGATACGCAGTATTTT
TRBV6-5	.	TRBJ2-3	once	CASSLDGQAQYF	TGTGCCAGCAGTTTGGACGGCCAGGCGCAGTATTTT
TRBV6-1	TRBD2	TRBJ2-3	.	CASSPSGNTDTQYF	TGTGCCAGCAGTCCTAGCGGAAACACAGATACGCAGTATTTT
TRBV12-3/TRBV12-4	TRBD2	TRBJ2-1	many	CASSWGGTLSYNEQFF	TGTGCCAGCAGCTGGGGGGGGACCTTGTCTTACAATGAGCAGTTCTTC
TRBV19	.	TRBJ2-3	.	CASRTGPSTDTQYF	TGTGCCAGCCGTACGGGGCCTAGCACAGATACGCAGTATTTT
TRBV6-5	.	TRBJ2-1	many	CASSSQGWNEQFF	TGTGCCAGCAGTTCCCAGGGGTGGAATGAGCAGTTCTTC
TRBV25-1	TRBD2	TRBJ2-1	many	CASSQTGTSIVHEQFF	TGTGCCAGCAGTCAAACAGGGACTAGCATCGTCCATGAGCAGTTCTTC
TRBV30	.	TRBJ2-3	few	CAWREAGTDTQYF	TGTGCCTGGAGAGAAGCGGGCACAGATACGCAGTATTTT
TRBV4-2	.	TRBJ2-3	.	CASSQETGSTDTQYF	TGTGCCAGCAGCCAAGAAACGGGATCGACAGATACGCAGTATTTT
TRBV27	.	TRBJ2-2	.	CASRGIGTGTLFF	TGTGCCAGCCGAGGGATAGGCACAGGGACGCTGTTTTTT
TRBV6-1	.	TRBJ2-7	medium-sized	CASSEQPATEQYF	TGTGCCAGCAGTGAACAACCCGCGACCGAGCAGTACTTC
TRBV27	TRBD2	TRBJ2-4	.	CASSLGGDLNFAKNIQYF	TGTGCCAGCAGTTTGGGGGGGGACCTTAATTTTGCCAAAAACATTCAGTACTTC
TRBV6-1	.	TRBJ2-7	.	CASKGLRDKETQYF	TGTGCCAGCAAGGGGCTCCGAGACAAAGAGACGCAGTACTTC
TRBV9	TRBD1	TRBJ2-5	few	CASSLQGASQETQYF	TGTGCCAGCAGCCTTCAGGGGGCTAGCCAAGAGACCCAGTACTTC
TRBV11-2	TRBD2	TRBJ2-7	many	CASRGTSEPYEQYF	TGTGCCAGCCGAGGGACTAGCGAGCCCTACGAGCAGTACTTC
TRBV6-5	TRBD2	TRBJ2-5	.	CASSCAGLGGRGQETQYF	TGTGCCAGCAGTTGCGCGGGACTAGGGGGACGGGGCCAAGAGACCCAGTACTTC
TRBV10-1	.	TRBJ2-4	.	CASSESEGAGGKDTQYF	TGCGCCAGCAGTGAGTCCGAGGGGGCGGGAGGCAAAGATACGCAGTACTTC
TRBV6-1	.	TRBJ2-1	.	CASSGTWAGGTNAQFF	.
TRBV6-1	.	TRBJ2-4	.	CASSEPLVVLVAIQYF	TGTGCCAGCAGTGAACCATTAGTAGTCCTAGTCGCCATTCAGTACTTC
TRBV6-1	TRBD2	TRBJ2-1	.	CASLPSGSYNEQFF	TGTGCCAGCCTCCCTAGCGGGAGCTACAATGAGCAGTTCTTC
TRBV6-1	.	TRBJ2-5	.	CAGRAGRGAETQYF	TGTGCGGGCAGGGCGGGGAGAGGCGCAGAGACGCAGTACTTC
TRBV15	.	TRBJ2-1	few	CATSSRVQFRDEQFF	TGTGCCACCAGCTCCCGGGTCCAATTTCGGGATGAGCAGTTCTTC
TRBV10-3	.	TRBJ2-3	.	CATLSPFLDTQYF	TGTGCCACCCTCTCCCCCTTCCTAGATACGCAGTATTTT
TRBV27	TRBD2	TRBJ2-7	.	CASSSVAGGNYEQYF	TGTGCCAGCAGTTCCGTAGCGGGAGGGAACTACGAGCAGTACTTC
TRBV6-1	.	TRBJ2-7	many	CASSEEVSPGSGEQYF	TGTGCCAGCAGTGAAGAGGTTTCTCCAGGGTCTGGTGAGCAGTACTTC
TRBV6-4	.	TRBJ2-5	many	CASSPGRGETQYF	TGTGCCAGCAGTCCCGGGAGAGGAGAGACCCAGTACTTC
TRBV6-1	.	TRBJ2-5	.	CASRTSGGGETQYF	TGTGCCAGCAGAACATCAGGGGGAGGAGAGACCCAGTACTTC
TRBV11-3	TRBD1	TRBJ2-5	.	CASSTTGGETQYF	TGTGCCAGCAGCACGACAGGGGGGGAGACCCAGTACTTC
TRBV7-2	TRBD2	TRBJ2-5	many	CASATSGSRTQYF	TGTGCCAGCGCGACTAGCGGTTCCAGGACCCAGTACTTC
TRBV20-1	.	TRBJ2-5	.	CSARRPGHLLETQYF	TGCAGTGCTAGAAGGCCGGGACATCTTCTGGAGACCCAGTACTTC
TRBV7-9	.	TRBJ2-1	.	CASSFLNGTSNEQFF	TGTGCCAGCAGCTTCCTTAACGGGACTTCCAATGAGCAGTTCTTC
TRBV6-5	TRBD1	TRBJ1-6	few	CASNPGQGNSPLHF	TGTGCCAGCAACCCGGGACAGGGTAATTCACCCCTCCACTTT
TRBV15	.	TRBJ2-1	.	CATRRAEDSYNEQFF	TGTGCCACCAGGCGAGCGGAAGACTCCTACAATGAGCAGTTCTTC
TRBV6-1	TRBD1	TRBJ2-3	.	CASRGTADTQSF	TGTGCCAGCAGGGGGACAGCGGATACGCAGTCTTTC
TRBV20-1	.	TRBJ1-2	.	CSAGAPEYGYTF	TGCAGTGCCGGGGCACCGGAGTATGGCTACACCTTC